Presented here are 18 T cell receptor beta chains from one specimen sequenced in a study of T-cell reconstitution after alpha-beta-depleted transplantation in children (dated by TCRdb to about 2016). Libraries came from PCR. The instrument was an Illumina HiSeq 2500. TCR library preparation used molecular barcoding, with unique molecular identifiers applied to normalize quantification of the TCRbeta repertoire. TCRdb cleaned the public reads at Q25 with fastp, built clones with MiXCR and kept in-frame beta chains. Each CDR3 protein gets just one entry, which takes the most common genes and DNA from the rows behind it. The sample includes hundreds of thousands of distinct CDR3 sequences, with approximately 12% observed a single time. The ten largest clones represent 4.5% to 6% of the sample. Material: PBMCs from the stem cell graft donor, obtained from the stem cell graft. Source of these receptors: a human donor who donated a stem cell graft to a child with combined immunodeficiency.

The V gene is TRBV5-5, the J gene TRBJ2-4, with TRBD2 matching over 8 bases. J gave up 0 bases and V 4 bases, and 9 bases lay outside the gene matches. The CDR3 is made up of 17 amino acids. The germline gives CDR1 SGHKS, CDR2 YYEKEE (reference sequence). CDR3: CASSPRGGFLAKNIQYF. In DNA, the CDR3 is TGTGCCAGCAGCCCACGCGGGGGGTTCCTAGCCAAAAACATTCAGTACTTC.

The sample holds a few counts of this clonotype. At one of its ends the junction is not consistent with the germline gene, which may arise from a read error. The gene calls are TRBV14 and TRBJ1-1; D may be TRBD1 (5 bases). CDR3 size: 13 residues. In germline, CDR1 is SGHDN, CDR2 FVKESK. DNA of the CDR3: TGTGCCAGCAGACAAGCAGGGCTCCCTGAAGCTTTCTTT. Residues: CASRQAGLPEAFF.

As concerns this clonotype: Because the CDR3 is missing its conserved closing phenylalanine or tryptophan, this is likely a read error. The CDR3: CASSEFRQGLGNEQFL. CDR3 nucleotide sequence: TGTGCCAGCAGTGAATTTCGACAGGGATTGGGCAATGAGCAGTTCCTC. V is TRBV2 and J is TRBJ2-1; TRBD1 agrees at 7 bases. Germline CDR1 SNHLY, CDR2 FYNNEI. V was clipped by 2 bases and J by 6 bases; unmatched bases: 10. This CDR3 spans 16 amino acids.

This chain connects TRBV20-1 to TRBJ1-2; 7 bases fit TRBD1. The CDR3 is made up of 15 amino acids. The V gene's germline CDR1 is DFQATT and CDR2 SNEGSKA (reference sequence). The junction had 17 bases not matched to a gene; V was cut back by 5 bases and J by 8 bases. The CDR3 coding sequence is TGCAGTGCTCCCGACAGGGAGAAAGGCGGGCTGGGCTACACCTTC. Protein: CSAPDREKGGLGYTF.

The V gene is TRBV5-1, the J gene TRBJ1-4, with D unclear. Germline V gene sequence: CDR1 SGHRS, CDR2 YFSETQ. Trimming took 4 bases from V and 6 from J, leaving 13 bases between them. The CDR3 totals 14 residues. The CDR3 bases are TGCGCCAGCAGCACGGGGAGGCAGCATGAAAAACTGTTTTTT. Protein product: CASSTGRQHEKLFF.

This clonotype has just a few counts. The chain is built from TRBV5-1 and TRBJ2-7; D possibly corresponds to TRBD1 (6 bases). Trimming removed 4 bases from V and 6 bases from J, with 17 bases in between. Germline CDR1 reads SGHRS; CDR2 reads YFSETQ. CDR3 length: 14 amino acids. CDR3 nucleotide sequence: TGCGCCAGCAGCCTGGGGCAGGGGCAAGGCGAGCAGTACTTC. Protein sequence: CASSLGQGQGEQYF. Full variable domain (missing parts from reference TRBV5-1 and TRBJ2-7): KAGVTQTPRYLIKTRGQQVTLSCSPISGHRSVSWYQQTPGQGLQFLFEYFSETQRNKGNFPGRFSGRQFSNSRSEMNVSTLELGDSALYLCASSLGQGQGEQYFGPGTRLTVT.

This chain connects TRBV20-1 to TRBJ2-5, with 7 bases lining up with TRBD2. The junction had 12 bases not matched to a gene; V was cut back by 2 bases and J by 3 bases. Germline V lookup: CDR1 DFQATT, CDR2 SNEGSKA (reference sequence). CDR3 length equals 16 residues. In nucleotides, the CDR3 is TGCAGTGCTAGATTGCTACTAGCGAGAAGGGAAGAGACCCAGTACTTC. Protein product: CSARLLLARREETQYF.

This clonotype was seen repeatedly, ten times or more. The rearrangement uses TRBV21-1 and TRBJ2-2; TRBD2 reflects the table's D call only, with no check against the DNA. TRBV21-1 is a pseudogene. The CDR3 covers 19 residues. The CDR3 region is CASSNRGSGSTRHTGELFF. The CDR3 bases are TGTGCCAGCAGCAATAGGGGTAGCGGGAGCACTCGTCACACCGGGGAGCTGTTTTTT.

The CDR3 sequence is CASAWGNEQFF. CDR3 nucleotides: TGTGCCAGCGCTTGGGGGAATGAGCAGTTCTTC. This chain connects TRBV6-2 or TRBV6-3 to TRBJ2-1; D is tentatively TRBD1 or TRBD2 (5 bases each). V was trimmed by 8 bases and J by 7 bases, leaving 9 bases between them. This CDR3 has 11 residues. CDR1 is MNHEY and CDR2 is SVGEGT in the germline V gene.

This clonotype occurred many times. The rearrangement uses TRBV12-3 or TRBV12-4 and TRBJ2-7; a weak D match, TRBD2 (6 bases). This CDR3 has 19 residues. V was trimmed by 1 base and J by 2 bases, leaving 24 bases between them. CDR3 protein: CASSLGHAYRTGAAYEQYF. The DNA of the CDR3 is TGTGCCAGCAGTTTAGGGCACGCGTATCGGACGGGAGCAGCCTACGAGCAGTACTTC.

CDR3 region: CASSQVRGRRGYNEQFF. CDR3 DNA: TGTGCCAGCAGCCAAGTCCGAGGCCGGCGTGGGTACAATGAGCAGTTCTTC. The chain combines TRBV3-1 with TRBJ2-1; D is undetermined. Germline lookup yields CDR1 LGHDT and CDR2 YNNKEL (reference sequence). V was shortened by 1 base and J by 4 bases, with 17 bases between the two germline ends. CDR3 length: 17 residues.

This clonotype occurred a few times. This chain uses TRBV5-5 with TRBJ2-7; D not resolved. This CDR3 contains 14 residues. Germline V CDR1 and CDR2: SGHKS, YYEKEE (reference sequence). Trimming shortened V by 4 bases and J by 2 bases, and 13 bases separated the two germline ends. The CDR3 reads CASSATPQPYEQYF. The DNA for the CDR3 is TGTGCCAGCAGCGCGACCCCACAGCCCTACGAGCAGTACTTC. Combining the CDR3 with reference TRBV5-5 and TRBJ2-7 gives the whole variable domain DAGVTQSPTHLIKTRGQQVTLRCSPISGHKSVSWYQQVLGQGPQFIFQYYEKEERGRGNFPDRFSARQFPNYSSELNVNALLLGDSALYLCASSATPQPYEQYFGPGTRLTVT.

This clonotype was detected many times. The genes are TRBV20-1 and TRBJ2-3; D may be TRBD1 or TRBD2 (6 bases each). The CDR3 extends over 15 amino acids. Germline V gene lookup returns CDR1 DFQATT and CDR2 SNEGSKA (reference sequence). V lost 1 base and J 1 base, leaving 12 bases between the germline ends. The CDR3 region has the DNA TGCAGTGCTAGAGGTCCTCGGGGGCGCACAGATACGCAGTATTTT. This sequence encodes CSARGPRGRTDTQYF.

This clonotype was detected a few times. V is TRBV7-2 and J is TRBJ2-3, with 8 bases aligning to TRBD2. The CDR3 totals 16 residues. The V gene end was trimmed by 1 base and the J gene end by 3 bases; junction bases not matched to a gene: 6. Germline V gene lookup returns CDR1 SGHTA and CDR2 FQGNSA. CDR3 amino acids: CASSLVSGLVTDTQYF. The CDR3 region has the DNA TGTGCCAGCAGCTTAGTTTCGGGACTAGTAACAGATACGCAGTATTTT.

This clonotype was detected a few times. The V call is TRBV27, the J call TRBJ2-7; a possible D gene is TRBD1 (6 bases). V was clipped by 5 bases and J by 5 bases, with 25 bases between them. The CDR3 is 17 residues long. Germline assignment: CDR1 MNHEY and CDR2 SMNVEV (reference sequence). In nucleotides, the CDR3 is TGTGCCAGCAGTCCTTCCGGGGTTCGGTCAGGGGTTGACGAGCAGTACTTC. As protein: CASSPSGVRSGVDEQYF.

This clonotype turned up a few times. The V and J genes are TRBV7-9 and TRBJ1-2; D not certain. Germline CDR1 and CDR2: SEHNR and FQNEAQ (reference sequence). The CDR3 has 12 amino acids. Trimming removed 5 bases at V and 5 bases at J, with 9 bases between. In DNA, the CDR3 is TGTGCCAGCAGCACATCAGGTTATGGCTACACCTTC. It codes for CASSTSGYGYTF. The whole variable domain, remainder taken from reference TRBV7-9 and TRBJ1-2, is DTGVSQNPRHKITKRGQNVTFRCDPISEHNRLYWYRQTLGQGPEFLTYFQNEAQLEKSRLLSDRFSAERPKGSFSTLEIQRTEQGDSAMYLCASSTSGYGYTFGSGTRLTVV.

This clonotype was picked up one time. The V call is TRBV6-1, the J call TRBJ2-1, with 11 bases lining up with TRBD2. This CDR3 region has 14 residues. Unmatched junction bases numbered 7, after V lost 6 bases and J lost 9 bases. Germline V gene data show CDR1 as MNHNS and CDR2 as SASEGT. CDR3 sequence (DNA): TGTGCCAGCAGCCTAGCGGGGGGCTACGGTGAGCAGTTCTTC. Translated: CASSLAGGYGEQFF.

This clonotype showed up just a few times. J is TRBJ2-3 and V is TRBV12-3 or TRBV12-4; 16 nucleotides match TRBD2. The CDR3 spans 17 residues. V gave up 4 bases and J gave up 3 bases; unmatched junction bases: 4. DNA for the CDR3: TGTGCCAGCAGTTGGGGACTAGCGGGGGGGATTACAGATACGCAGTATTTT. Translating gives CASSWGLAGGITDTQYF.